This entry lists 10 T cell receptor beta chains sequenced from one sample in a study of PD-1 blockade in classical Hodgkin lymphoma. TCRdb keeps only in-frame clones here, not all; method: immunoSEQ multiplex PCR. The data hold around 8,000 clones, with around 80% observed a single time. Every patient was affected by relapse after autologous stem cell transplantation, while exposure to brentuximab vedotin was not uniform. The sample consisted of peripheral blood mononuclear cells (PBMCs), taken at baseline. The receptors shown here come from a human donor with classical Hodgkin lymphoma.

The chain has TRBV4-2 and TRBJ2-7; D call uncertain. The CDR3 sequence is 15 residues long. Germline assignment: CDR1 LGHNA and CDR2 YNFKEQ. The V end was cut by 0 bases, the J end by 1 base, with 10 bases between. The CDR3: CASSQEIVGSYEQYF. For the CDR3, the DNA is TGTGCCAGCAGCCAAGAAATCGTAGGGTCCTACGAGCAGTACTTC.

The gene calls are TRBV4-1 and TRBJ2-7; D unresolved. This CDR3 has 12 amino acids. Germline V gene data show CDR1 as MGHRA and CDR2 as YSYEKL. The V gene lost 2 bases and the J gene lost 7 bases, with 9 bases spanning the gap. The CDR3 bases are TGCGCCAGCAGCCAACCCCTTGGGGAGCAGTACTTC. This gives the protein CASSQPLGEQYF.

J is TRBJ2-1 and V is TRBV6-4; tentatively, D is TRBD1 (7 bases). CDR3 length: 17 amino acids. Germline CDR1 and CDR2: MRHNA and SNTAGT. The germline V and J ends were trimmed by 7 bases and 4 bases, with 23 bases remaining between them. The CDR3 protein is CASTPLEGAVNYNEQFF. The CDR3 DNA is TGTGCCAGCACTCCACTGGAGGGGGCGGTCAATTACAATGAGCAGTTCTTC.

This chain links TRBV11-2 with TRBJ2-7; 8 nucleotides line up with TRBD2. This CDR3 spans 17 amino acids. Germline CDR1 reads SGHAT; CDR2 reads FQNNGV. Trimming cost V 5 bases and J 0 bases; bases outside gene matches: 12. CDR3 nucleotide sequence: TGTGCCAGCAGCGATCTTATAGCGGGACCCCGCTCCTACGAGCAGTACTTC. Amino acid sequence: CASSDLIAGPRSYEQYF.

The chain employs TRBV5-4 and TRBJ1-2, with a weak D call TRBD1 (6 bases). Deletions cut 1 base from V and 2 bases from J, with 18 bases between. CDR3 size: 17 residues. Germline V lookup: CDR1 SGHNT, CDR2 YYREEE (reference sequence). The CDR3 nucleotides read TGTGCCAGCAGCTTGCCCCCTTGGGGGGCGCCGAACTATGGCTACACCTTC. This sequence encodes CASSLPPWGAPNYGYTF.

The rearrangement uses TRBV30 and TRBJ2-7, with 9 bases aligning to TRBD2. Germline CDR1 is GTSNPN and CDR2 is SVGIG (reference sequence). V dropped 1 base and J dropped 5; count of bases not matched to a gene: 9. This CDR3 contains 15 residues. The chain's CDR3 is CAWSGNSGRVDEQYF. The CDR3 coding sequence is TGTGCCTGGAGTGGGAATAGCGGGAGAGTAGACGAGCAGTACTTC.

J is TRBJ1-2 and V is TRBV30; perhaps TRBD1 as D (6 bases). This CDR3 is built from 14 residues. Germline lookup yields CDR1 GTSNPN and CDR2 SVGIG (reference sequence). V dropped 2 bases and J dropped 7 bases, with 17 bases sitting between them. CDR3 sequence (DNA): TGTGCCTGGAGTTTGCGTCGACGGGGGCTTGGCTACACCTTC. Its translation: CAWSLRRRGLGYTF.

This chain connects TRBV10-3 to TRBJ2-1; no reliable D call. V gave up 0 bases and J gave up 4 bases, with 4 bases separating them. This CDR3 spans 13 amino acids. Per the germline V gene, CDR1 is ENHRY and CDR2 is SYGVKD. CDR3 DNA: TGTGCCATCAGTGAGTCAGAATACAATGAGCAGTTCTTC. Amino acids: CAISESEYNEQFF.

In its sample, this clone was seen a few times. The chain couples TRBV9 to TRBJ2-3; tentatively, D is TRBD1 (5 bases). The V end was cut by 2 bases, the J end by 9 bases, with 22 bases between. Germline assignment: CDR1 SGDLS and CDR2 YYNGEE. This CDR3 region has 16 residues. CDR3 nucleotides: TGTGCCAGCAGCGTGCATCGACTCCCTCCTAAGGGGACGCAGTATTTT. Translating gives CASSVHRLPPKGTQYF.

The gene calls are TRBV7-2 and TRBJ1-1, with D perhaps TRBD1 (5 bases). CDR1 and CDR2 from the germline V gene are SGHTA and FQGNSA. V was cut by 1 base and J by 4 bases, with 10 bases left in between. The CDR3 has 14 amino acids. CDR3 nucleotides: TGTGCCAGCAGCTTAGGTTGGGGGGTCACTGAAGCTTTCTTT. This codes for CASSLGWGVTEAFF.